These 26 T cell receptor beta chains originate from one sample sequenced in a study of Graves' ophthalmopathy and Graves' hyperthyroidism. CDR3 regions of TCR beta were amplified from RNA transcripts. HTBI-primed RT-PCR formed the first round, and a multiplex PCR formed the second. Each CDR3 protein is one row after TCRdb ran MiXCR on the multiplex PCR reads. The repertoire holds a few hundred thousand distinct CDR3 sequences, with 15% as singletons. Input material: peripheral blood. The receptor source for this set is a young woman with stable Graves' hyperthyroidism.

This clonotype was observed many times. The rearrangement uses TRBV29-1 and TRBJ2-5; the match to TRBD2 covers 9 bases. This CDR3 contains 13 residues. Per the germline V gene, CDR1 is SQVTM and CDR2 is ANQGSEA. With 4 bases clipped from V and 3 bases from J, the junction kept 3 bases outside the gene matches. CDR3 sequence: CSVARTSEETQYF. CDR3 DNA: TGCAGCGTTGCCAGGACTAGCGAAGAGACCCAGTACTTC. The entire variable domain, with the rest obtained from reference TRBV29-1 and TRBJ2-5, is as follows: SAVISQKPSRDICQRGTSLTIQCQVDSQVTMMFWYRQQPGQSLTLIATANQGSEATYESGFVIDKFPISRPNLTFSTLTVSNMSPEDSSIYLCSVARTSEETQYFGPGTRLLVL.

Ten or more counts support this clonotype. The rearrangement joins TRBV27 to TRBJ1-3, with D unclear. With 10 bases removed from V and 1 base from J, the gap between germline ends came to 14 bases. CDR3 length: 14 residues. Germline assignment: CDR1 MNHEY and CDR2 SMNVEV (reference sequence). The DNA for the CDR3 is TGTGCCACCCTCGGGTGTGTGTCTGGAAACACCATATATTTT. Translated, it gives CATLGCVSGNTIYF.

Many counts were recorded for this clonotype. This sequence joins TRBV7-6 and TRBJ1-1; the D is unclear. The CDR3 has 14 residues. V was shortened by 5 bases and J by 3 bases, with 13 bases between the two germline ends. Germline loops: CDR1 SGHVS, CDR2 FNYEAQ. CDR3 loop: CASSAGTADTEAFF. Written as DNA, the CDR3 is TGTGCCAGCAGCGCCGGAACCGCGGACACTGAAGCTTTCTTT.

This clonotype is a singleton in its sample. The chain is built from TRBV28 and TRBJ2-7; D call uncertain. The length of the CDR3 is 17 residues. Germline lookup yields CDR1 MDHEN and CDR2 SYDVKM. V lost 3 bases, J lost 1 base, and 19 bases lay in between. The DNA of the CDR3 is TGTGCCAGCAGTTTGGGCAGCATCCAACGCTTATCCTACGAGCAGTACTTC. This codes for CASSLGSIQRLSYEQYF.

This clonotype was seen many times. The genes are TRBV12-5 and TRBJ2-6, with 10 nucleotides matching TRBD1. V was pared by 0 bases and J by 3 bases, with 11 bases of the junction left unmatched. Germline assignment: CDR1 LGHNT and CDR2 FRNRAP. This CDR3 is 20 amino acids long. The CDR3 sequence is CASGLVAWTGGSDGANVLTF. The CDR3 DNA reads as TGTGCTAGTGGTTTGGTAGCTTGGACAGGGGGAAGTGATGGGGCCAACGTCCTGACTTTC.

In its sample, this clonotype was seen many times. The J gene is TRBJ1-2, the V gene TRBV12-3 or TRBV12-4; 10 bases agree with TRBD1. V shed 6 bases and J 8 bases; nucleotides not matched to a gene: 6. The CDR3 runs to 13 residues. CDR3 sequence (DNA): TGTGCCAGCAGCAAGACAGGGGGCGAGGGCTACACCTTC. Amino acids: CASSKTGGEGYTF.

At least ten counts were recorded for this clonotype. This chain joins TRBV5-1 and TRBJ2-7; D is undetermined. Germline lookup yields CDR1 SGHRS and CDR2 YFSETQ. This CDR3 is 13 amino acids long. V gave up 4 bases and J gave up 3 bases, with 11 bases separating them. The CDR3 region is CASSVVGFYEQYF. In nucleotides, the CDR3 is TGCGCCAGCAGCGTCGTAGGGTTCTACGAGCAGTACTTC.

There are many counts of this clonotype. The chain is built from TRBV19 and TRBJ1-2, with TRBD1 as a possible D gene (5 bases). V lost 0 bases and J 4 bases, leaving 9 bases between the germline ends. Germline V lookup: CDR1 LNHDA, CDR2 SQIVND (reference sequence). This CDR3 contains 14 residues. CDR3 protein: CASSIDQGTYGYTF. CDR3 in DNA: TGTGCCAGTAGTATAGACCAAGGGACCTATGGCTACACCTTC.

This chain connects TRBV4-1 to TRBJ1-3, with D tentatively TRBD1 (6 bases). Trimming removed 3 bases from V and 5 bases from J, with 20 bases in between. The CDR3 is 17 amino acids. Germline CDR1 MGHRA, CDR2 YSYEKL. CDR3 loop: CASSQLPPGGVRNTIYF. CDR3 bases: TGCGCCAGCAGCCAGCTCCCTCCGGGGGGCGTCCGAAACACCATATATTTT.

This clonotype has at least ten counts. V is TRBV20-1 and J is TRBJ1-2; D is unclear. The CDR3 is made up of 14 amino acids. V was trimmed by 5 bases and J by 6 bases, leaving 19 bases between them. From germline, CDR1 is DFQATT and CDR2 SNEGSKA (reference sequence). The CDR3 DNA follows: TGCAGTGCTCTTTCCCCAGCGGGAAGGGATGGCTACACCTTC. This encodes CSALSPAGRDGYTF.

This clonotype has a count of ten or more. This chain links TRBV20-1 with TRBJ1-5; the D is unclear. CDR1 and CDR2 (germline): DFQATT, SNEGSKA (reference sequence). The CDR3 is made up of 14 amino acids. Trimming shortened V by 3 bases and J by 3 bases, and 12 bases separated the two germline ends. CDR3 in DNA: TGCAGTGCTAGTCGTCGAAGCTACAATCAGCCCCAGCATTTT. Residues: CSASRRSYNQPQHF.

This clonotype has at least ten counts. The V call is TRBV6-2 or TRBV6-3, the J call TRBJ2-6, with 7 nucleotides matching TRBD1. J lost 0 bases, V lost 0 bases, and 5 bases had no gene match. The CDR3 length is 18 residues. The germline V gene encodes CDR1 MNHEY and CDR2 SVGEGT. The CDR3 protein is CASSYSGQASSGANVLTF. The CDR3 region has the DNA TGTGCCAGCAGTTACTCCGGACAGGCTAGCTCTGGGGCCAACGTCCTGACTTTC.

This clonotype was picked up many times. The rearrangement joins TRBV11-2 to TRBJ1-3; possible D gene TRBD1, 5 bases. CDR1 SGHAT and CDR2 FQNNGV come from the germline V gene. The V end was cut by 0 bases, the J end by 1 base, with 16 bases between. CDR3 length equals 18 residues. The CDR3 DNA reads as TGTGCCAGCAGCTTAGATTTTTCCCAGGGAACTTCTGGAAACACCATATATTTT. This sequence encodes CASSLDFSQGTSGNTIYF.

This clonotype was detected ten times or more. The CDR3: CASVLGQGVVSNQPQHF. The CDR3 DNA is TGTGCCAGCGTCCTGGGACAGGGGGTGGTCAGCAATCAGCCCCAGCATTTT. V is TRBV6-5 and J is TRBJ1-5; the match to TRBD1 covers 11 bases. This CDR3 comprises 17 residues. V lost 8 bases to trimming and J lost 1 base; unmatched junction nucleotides: 10. CDR1 is MNHEY and CDR2 is SVGAGI in the germline V gene.

This clonotype was seen many times. This chain joins TRBV24-1 and TRBJ2-5, with 7 positions matching TRBD2. This CDR3 contains 13 residues. With V trimmed by 6 bases and J by 3 bases, 3 bases remained unmatched. Germline CDR1 is KGHDR and CDR2 is SFDVKD. The CDR3, as DNA: TGTGCCACCAGTTGGGGACTAAAAGAGACCCAGTACTTC. Translation: CATSWGLKETQYF.

This clonotype was seen at least ten times. The rearrangement links TRBV6-5 to TRBJ2-5; D possibly corresponds to TRBD1 (6 bases). The CDR3 is made up of 15 amino acids. CDR1 is MNHEY, CDR2 SVGAGI, per germline. V lost 0 bases, J lost 4 bases, and 12 bases lay in between. The CDR3 sequence: CASSYSRTVAETQYF. The DNA for the CDR3 is TGTGCCAGCAGTTACTCCCGGACAGTCGCAGAGACCCAGTACTTC.

As regards this clonotype: Sequence at one end of the junction differs from germline and may be a read error. V is TRBV3-1 and J is TRBJ2-7; the D gene is possibly TRBD1 (6 bases). The CDR3 loop spans 16 amino acids. Germline values: CDR1 LGHDT, CDR2 YNNKEL (reference sequence). CDR3 nucleotide sequence: TGTGCCGGCAGCCAAGATCCAACAGGGATTCGCCACGAGCAGTACTTC. It specifies CAGSQDPTGIRHEQYF.

This clonotype was seen repeatedly, ten times or more. The V gene is TRBV5-5, the J gene TRBJ2-2; 8 nucleotides line up with TRBD1. Germline CDR1 reads SGHKS; CDR2 reads YYEKEE (reference sequence). The CDR3 is 15 amino acids. The trim removed 4 bases at V and 5 bases at J, leaving 7 bases unmatched. In nucleotides, the CDR3 is TGTGCCAGCAGCCCATGGACAGGGAGAACCGGGGAGCTGTTTTTT. It yields the protein CASSPWTGRTGELFF.

This clonotype was seen ten or more times. The rearrangement uses TRBV2 and TRBJ2-1; D is perhaps TRBD2 (5 bases). The ends were cut back, 1 base at V and 5 bases at J, with 9 bases in the middle. Germline assignment: CDR1 SNHLY and CDR2 FYNNEI. The length of the CDR3 is 14 residues. CDR3 amino acids: CASSEDSGNNEQFF. CDR3 bases: TGTGCCAGCAGTGAAGACAGCGGAAACAATGAGCAGTTCTTC.

At least ten counts were recorded for this clonotype. The genes are TRBV12-3 or TRBV12-4 and TRBJ2-2, with D perhaps given as TRBD1 or TRBD2 (6 bases each). The V end lost 3 bases, the J end lost 5 bases, and 13 bases lay between the germline ends. The CDR3 covers 15 residues. The CDR3: CASSLRGARTGELFF. The CDR3 nucleotides are TGTGCCAGCAGTTTGAGGGGGGCGCGTACCGGGGAGCTGTTTTTT.

The table lists this clonotype with many counts. The chain joins TRBV9 to TRBJ1-6, with no clear D. V lost 1 base, J lost 4 bases, and 6 bases lay in between. CDR3 length: 14 amino acids. CDR1 SGDLS and CDR2 YYNGEE come from the germline V gene. In DNA form, the CDR3 reads TGTGCCAGCAGCGTAACGGGTTATAATTCACCCCTCCACTTT. Residues: CASSVTGYNSPLHF.

This clonotype has ten or more counts. The V call is TRBV12-3 or TRBV12-4, the J call TRBJ1-1, with unresolved D. Trimming removed 7 bases from V and 3 bases from J, with 6 bases in between. This CDR3 region has 11 residues. The CDR3 coding sequence is TGTGCCAGCAAGTATCACACTGAAGCTTTCTTT. Encoded protein: CASKYHTEAFF.

This clonotype was observed once. This may come from a read error, since a much larger clone is one base off. The genes are TRBV5-1 and TRBJ2-2; D is possibly TRBD1 (5 bases). Germline V CDR1 and CDR2: SGHRS, YFSETQ. The CDR3 has 13 amino acids. The CDR3 loop reads CVSRIQGTGELFF. The CDR3 DNA reads as TGCGTCAGCAGGATTCAGGGTACCGGGGAGCTGTTTTTT.

This clonotype was counted ten times or more. For the CDR3, the DNA is TGTGCCAGCAACGACCTGGACAGCTCCTATAATTCACCCCTCCACTTT. Amino acids: CASNDLDSSYNSPLHF. This chain uses TRBV4-2 with TRBJ1-6; D is perhaps TRBD1 (6 bases). In germline, CDR1 is LGHNA, CDR2 YNFKEQ. This CDR3 region has 16 residues. The V end was cut by 7 bases, the J end by 0 bases, with 13 bases between.

This clonotype was seen ten or more times. The rearrangement joins TRBV12-3 or TRBV12-4 to TRBJ1-2; D possibly corresponds to TRBD1 (5 bases). The CDR3 runs 13 residues. Trimming left V 3 bases short and J 8 bases short, with 13 bases between. The CDR3 DNA follows: TGTGCCAGCAGTTTTGCCGGGGCAGGAGGCTACACCTTC. Translating gives CASSFAGAGGYTF.

On this clonotype itself: A much larger clone is a single base away; this may be a read error. The chain uses TRBV25-1 and TRBJ1-2; tentative D call: TRBD1 (5 bases). There are 15 residues in the CDR3. Trimming took 4 bases from V and 4 from J, leaving 16 bases between them. The germline gives CDR1 MGHDK, CDR2 SYGVNS. DNA for the CDR3: TGTGCCAGCAGTGGATTCGGGGGTTCGGGCTATGGCTACACCTTC. This encodes CASSGFGGSGYGYTF.